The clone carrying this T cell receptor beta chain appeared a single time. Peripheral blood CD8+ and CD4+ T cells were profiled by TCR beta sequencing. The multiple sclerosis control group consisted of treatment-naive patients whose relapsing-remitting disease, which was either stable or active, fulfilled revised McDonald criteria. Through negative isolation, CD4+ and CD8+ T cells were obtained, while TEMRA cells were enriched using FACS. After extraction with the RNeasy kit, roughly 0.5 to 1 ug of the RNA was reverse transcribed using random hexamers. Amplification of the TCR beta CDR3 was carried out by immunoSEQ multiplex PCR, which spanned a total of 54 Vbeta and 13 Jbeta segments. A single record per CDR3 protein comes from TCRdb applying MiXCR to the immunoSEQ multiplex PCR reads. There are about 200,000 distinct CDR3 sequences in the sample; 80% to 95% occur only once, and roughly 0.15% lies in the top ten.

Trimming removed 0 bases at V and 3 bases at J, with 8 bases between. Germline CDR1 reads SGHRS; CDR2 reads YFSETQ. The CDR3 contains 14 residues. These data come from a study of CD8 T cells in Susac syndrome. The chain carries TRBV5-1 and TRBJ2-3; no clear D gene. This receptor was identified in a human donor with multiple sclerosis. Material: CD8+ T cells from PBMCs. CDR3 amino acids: CASSLALVTDTQYF. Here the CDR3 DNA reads TGCGCCAGCAGCTTGGCGTTAGTGACAGATACGCAGTATTTT.